In this sample, the clone carrying this T cell receptor beta chain turned up a few times. Germline-derived CDR1 and CDR2 are MNHEY and SMNVEV (reference sequence). The CDR3 extends over 12 amino acids. V shed 7 bases, J shed 4 bases, and the junction held 3 bases outside the gene matches. TCRdb re-analysed the 5' RACE reads in MiXCR, keeping a single row per CDR3 protein. The data show approximately 220,000 distinct CDR3 sequences, with roughly 7.5% seen just once and around 5% held by the top ten. This entry belongs to a study of identical twins. These records were also assigned to another study, of yellow fever vaccine responses in identical twins.

V is TRBV27 and J is TRBJ1-1, with 7 bases that match TRBD1. Sequencing input: CD8+ T cells sorted from blood. The clonotype originates from a woman in her late teens or twenties in good health. The CDR3 nucleotides are TGTGCCAGCAACCAGGGGGGCACTGAAGCTTTCTTT. Translation gives CASNQGGTEAFF.